This record covers a single TCR beta chain. The sample is drawn from a study of T cells in localized non-small cell lung cancer. Profiling relied on immunoSEQ multiplex PCR, and the TCRdb table lists in-frame clones only, not all of them. This sample has roughly 27,000 clones, with roughly 88% found just once. CDR1 and CDR2 from the germline V gene are PRHDT and FYEKMQ (reference sequence). V dropped 9 bases and J dropped 7; count of bases not matched to a gene: 12. CDR3 length: 14 amino acids. The source material was peripheral blood, sampled before any cancer treatment. The chain uses TRBV13 and TRBJ2-3; 8 bases match TRBD1. The sequence was obtained from a woman aged 35 to 75 with stage I lung adenocarcinoma. Written as DNA, the CDR3 is TGTGCCAGTACCCTAAGACAGGGGCGGAATACGCAGTATTTT. The encoded protein is CASTLRQGRNTQYF.